This is a list of T cell receptor beta chains from one sample in a study of blood T cell repertoires in COVID-19. TCRdb's table, derived via immunoSEQ multiplex PCR, lists solely in-frame clones and lacks some. The repertoire holds fewer than 200,000 clones, with 82% as singletons. Sequenced material: peripheral blood. These receptors were taken from a woman aged 65 to 85 with acute or convalescent COVID-19. CDR3s include the opening cysteine and the closing phenylalanine or tryptophan. The order of the fields is CDR3 DNA, CDR3 protein, V gene, CDR3 length, D gene, clone size, J gene. The D gene is left open where the match is weak. Clone size is shown for a subset of rows, as once, few, many or a class of expanded clone.

TGTGCCAGCAGCTCCTTGGGGCTTACTGGGGCCAACGTCCTGACTTTC | CASSSLGLTGANVLTF | TRBV7-9 | 16 | . | many | TRBJ2-6
TGCGCCAGCAGCTCCAGGACAGGGGAGACTGAAGCTTTCTTT | CASSSRTGETEAFF | TRBV5-1 | 14 | TRBD1 | . | TRBJ1-1
TGTGCCAGCAGTAGCGTTACCTTTGGCGAGCAGTACTTC | CASSSVTFGEQYF | TRBV6-2/TRBV6-3 | 13 | . | . | TRBJ2-7
TGTGCCAGCAGTTTATCGGTAGGGACTAGCGGGACGGGCGAGCAGTACTTC | CASSLSVGTSGTGEQYF | TRBV27 | 17 | TRBD2 | . | TRBJ2-7
TGTGCCAGCACCCCGGACAGCTATGGCTACACCTTC | CASTPDSYGYTF | TRBV6-2/TRBV6-3 | 12 | . | . | TRBJ1-2
TGTGCCAGCAGTTACGGTGGTAGCGGGAGGCGAGATACGCAGTATTTT | CASSYGGSGRRDTQYF | TRBV6-2/TRBV6-3 | 16 | TRBD2 | . | TRBJ2-3
TGTGCCAGCAGCCCGACTAGCGGGAGGGCCGGGCCCCAGTACTTC | CASSPTSGRAGPQYF | TRBV7-6 | 15 | TRBD2 | . | TRBJ2-5
TGTGCCAGTAGTATAGATCTAGGGGACTCCACAGATACGCAGTATTTT | CASSIDLGDSTDTQYF | TRBV19 | 16 | . | once | TRBJ2-3
TGTGCCAGCCGGGGGAACACTGAAGCTTTCTTT | CASRGNTEAFF | TRBV6-5 | 11 | . | . | TRBJ1-1
TGTGCCAGCAGCCTAGCGCCTAGCGGGAGTGTGGAGACCCAGTACTTC | CASSLAPSGSVETQYF | TRBV7-8 | 16 | TRBD2 | once | TRBJ2-5
TGTGCCAGCAGCCAAGACACTTTAGGGACTAGCGGGAGGGGGGACAATGAGCAGTTCTTC | CASSQDTLGTSGRGDNEQFF | TRBV3-1/TRBV3-2 | 20 | TRBD2 | . | TRBJ2-1
TGTGCCAGCAGCCAGACTAGCAATGAGCAGTTCTTC | CASSQTSNEQFF | TRBV12-3/TRBV12-4 | 12 | . | . | TRBJ2-1
TGTGCCAGCTCACCACCGTCTAGACTAGCGGGGAGAAACATTCAGTACTTC | CASSPPSRLAGRNIQYF | TRBV18 | 17 | TRBD2 | . | TRBJ2-4
TGTGCCAGCAGTTCGGGGGACAGGGCCTACGAGCAGTACTTC | CASSSGDRAYEQYF | TRBV6-5 | 14 | TRBD1 | . | TRBJ2-7